This TCR beta chain was identified during a study of PD-1 blockade in classical Hodgkin lymphoma. Measured with immunoSEQ multiplex PCR; TCRdb has only the in-frame clones, and not every one. Among 50,000 or so clones listed, nearly 90% were seen once. Documented time point: cycle 4 day 1 (C4D1), after 6 weeks of nivolumab. Each patient's relapse followed autologous stem cell transplantation, and brentuximab vedotin exposure varied. Trimming cost V 4 bases and J 6 bases; bases outside gene matches: 8. The CDR3 has 15 residues. Germline V gene data show CDR1 as SGHRS and CDR2 as YFSETQ. The chain links TRBV5-1 to TRBJ2-1; TRBD1 agrees at 9 bases. Sequencing used peripheral blood mononuclear cells (PBMCs), obtained before the fourth cycle of nivolumab. This receptor was taken from a human donor with classical Hodgkin lymphoma. CDR3 amino acids: CASSKPGQGFNEQFF. CDR3 nucleotides: TGCGCCAGCAGCAAGCCGGGACAGGGTTTCAATGAGCAGTTCTTC.